This TCR beta chain derives from a study of PD-L1 blockade in urothelial cancer. Overall study: Analysis of the blood was performed 3 weeks (second dose) and 6 weeks after treatment start.

Sequenced by immunoSEQ multiplex PCR; TCRdb stores in-frame clones only, minus some. The repertoire consists of about 38,000 clones, with around 83% occurring once and the leading ten covering about 16%. V shed 4 bases and J 4 bases; nucleotides not matched to a gene: 6. Germline V gene data show CDR1 as KGHSH and CDR2 as LQKENI. The CDR3 spans 15 residues. This specimen consisted of PBMCs, obtained around atezolizumab (anti-PD-L1) treatment. The sequence was obtained from a man between 60 and 70 years old with urothelial cancer. The chain is built from TRBV18 and TRBJ2-2, with 7 bases matching TRBD1. CDR3 sequence: CASSQGQISTGELFF. In DNA, the CDR3 is TGTGCCAGCTCACAGGGACAGATCTCCACCGGGGAGCTGTTTTTT.